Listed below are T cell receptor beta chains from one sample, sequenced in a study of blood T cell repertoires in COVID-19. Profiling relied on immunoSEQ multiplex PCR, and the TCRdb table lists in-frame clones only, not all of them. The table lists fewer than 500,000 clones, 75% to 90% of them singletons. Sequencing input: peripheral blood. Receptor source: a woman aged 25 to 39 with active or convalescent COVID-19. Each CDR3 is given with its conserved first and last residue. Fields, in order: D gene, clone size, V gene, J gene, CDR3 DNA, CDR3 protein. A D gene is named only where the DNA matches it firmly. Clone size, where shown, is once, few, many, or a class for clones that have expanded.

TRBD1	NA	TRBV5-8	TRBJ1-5	TGTGCCAGCAGCCAGGACAGGGTGGGATGGCAGCCCCAGCATTTT	CASSQDRVGWQPQHF
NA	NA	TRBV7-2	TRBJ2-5	TGTGCCAGCAGCTTCATCGCCTCGAAGGGGGAGACCCAGTACTTC	CASSFIASKGETQYF
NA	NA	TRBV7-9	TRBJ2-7	TGTGCCAGCAGCTCCACACTAGAAAAGAAAACCACCTACGAGCAGTACTTC	CASSSTLEKKTTYEQYF
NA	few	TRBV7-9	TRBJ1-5	TGTGCCAGCAGTTTAGGCAGGGATGAGTTGGACAATCAGCCCCAGCATTTT	CASSLGRDELDNQPQHF
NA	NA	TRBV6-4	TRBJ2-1	TGTGCCAGCAGTGACTCCATTCAGGGTAGCAATGAGCAGTTCTTC	CASSDSIQGSNEQFF
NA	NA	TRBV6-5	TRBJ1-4	TGTGCCGGCCGCATGGAGGGCCATAATGAAAAACTGTTTTTT	CAGRMEGHNEKLFF
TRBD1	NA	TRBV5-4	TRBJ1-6	TGTGCCAGCAGCCGACAGGGAATTCCCAGCTCCTATAATTCACCCCTCCACTTT	CASSRQGIPSSYNSPLHF
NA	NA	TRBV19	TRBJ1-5	TGTGCCAGTAGCGAAGGTGGAGGGGGGGGTCAGCCCCAGCATTTT	CASSEGGGGGQPQHF
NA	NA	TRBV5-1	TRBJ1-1	TGCGCCAGCAGGGATCAGGGGAGGAACACTGAAGCTTTCTTT	CASRDQGRNTEAFF
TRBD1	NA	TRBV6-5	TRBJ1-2	TGTGCCAGCTACATTGGACAGGCGCTTATGGGCTACACCTTC	CASYIGQALMGYTF
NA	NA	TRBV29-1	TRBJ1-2	TGCAGCGTTGAAGATCTCTACAGTATCGGCTACACCTTC	CSVEDLYSIGYTF
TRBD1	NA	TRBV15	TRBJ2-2	TGTGCCACCAGCAGAGTCGGGGACAGGGTAACCGCAAGAGTGACCGGGGAGCTGTTTTTT	CATSRVGDRVTARVTGELFF
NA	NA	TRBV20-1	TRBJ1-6	TGCAGTGCTAGTCTTCCGATAATCGGCGGTTCACCCCTCCACTTT	CSASLPIIGGSPLHF
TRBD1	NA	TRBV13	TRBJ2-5	TGTGCCAGCAGTTGGACGGGAAACAGGGGGAAGGGAGAGACCCAGTACTTC	CASSWTGNRGKGETQYF
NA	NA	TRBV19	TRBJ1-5	TGTGCCAGTAGTACCTTTGGCGGGAATAGCAATCAGCCCCAGCATTTT	CASSTFGGNSNQPQHF
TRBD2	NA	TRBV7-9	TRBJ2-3	TGTGCCAGCAGCTTAGTTGAAGCGGGGCTCACAGATACGCAGTATTTT	CASSLVEAGLTDTQYF
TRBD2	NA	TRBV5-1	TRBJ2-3	TGCGCCAGCAGCTTAGCGGGGCACAACACAGATACGCAGTATTTT	CASSLAGHNTDTQYF
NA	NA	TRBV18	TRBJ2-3	TGTGCCAGCTCACCCACCCACTCTTTCACAGATACGCAGTATTTT	CASSPTHSFTDTQYF
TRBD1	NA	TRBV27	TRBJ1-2	TGTGCCAGCAGGAAGGGACAGGCGTATGGCTACACCTTC	CASRKGQAYGYTF
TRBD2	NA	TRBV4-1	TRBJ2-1	TGCGCCAGCAGCCATAGCGGGGACTACAATGAGCAGTTCTTC	CASSHSGDYNEQFF
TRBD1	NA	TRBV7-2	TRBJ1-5	TGTGCCAGCAGCTTAGTATTCGACAGGGTAAACAATCAGCCCCAGCATTTT	CASSLVFDRVNNQPQHF
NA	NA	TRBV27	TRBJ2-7	TGTGCCAGTGGACCCGGACAGTTCGAGCAGTACTTC	CASGPGQFEQYF
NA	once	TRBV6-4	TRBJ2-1	TGTGCCAGCAGTGTAGAGGGAGAGGGCGTCTATGAGCAGTTCTTC	CASSVEGEGVYEQFF
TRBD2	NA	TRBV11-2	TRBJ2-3	TGTGCCAGCAGCTTTATACTAGCGGGGGATACAGATACGCAGTATTTT	CASSFILAGDTDTQYF
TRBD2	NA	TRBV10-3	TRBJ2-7	TGTGCCATCAGTCGCGAAGGGACTAGCGGATCCTACGAGCAGTACTTC	CAISREGTSGSYEQYF
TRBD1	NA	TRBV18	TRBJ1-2	TGTGCCAGCTCACCGGACAGGGCTTATGGCTACACCTTC	CASSPDRAYGYTF
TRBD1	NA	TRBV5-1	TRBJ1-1	TGCGCCAGCAGCTTAGGACAGGGAGGCACTGAAGCTTTCTTT	CASSLGQGGTEAFF
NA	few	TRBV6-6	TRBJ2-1	TGTGCCAGCATGAGGGGGACACACAATGAGCAGTTCTTC	CASMRGTHNEQFF
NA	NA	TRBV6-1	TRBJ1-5	TGTGCCAGCAGCCAGGGTGACGGCAATCAGCCCCAGCATTTT	CASSQGDGNQPQHF
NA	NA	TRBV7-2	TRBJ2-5	TGTGCCAGCAGCCCTGACAGCCAAGAGACCCAGTACTTC	CASSPDSQETQYF
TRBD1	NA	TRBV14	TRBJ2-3	TGTGCCAGCAGCCAAGCGGACAGGGCAAGCACAGATACGCAGTATTTT	CASSQADRASTDTQYF
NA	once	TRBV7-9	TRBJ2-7	TGTGCCAGCAGCCACGGAGGGGCGATAAAAGGCGAGCAGTACTTC	CASSHGGAIKGEQYF
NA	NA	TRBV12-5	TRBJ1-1	TGTGCTAGTGGTTTAGGGCAGGGTACCACTGAAGCTTTCTTT	CASGLGQGTTEAFF
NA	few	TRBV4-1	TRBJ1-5	TGCGCCAGCAGCCAAGTACGGGGGGCGCATCAGCCCCAGCATTTT	CASSQVRGAHQPQHF
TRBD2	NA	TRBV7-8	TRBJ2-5	TGTGCCAGCAGCCCAGCGACTAGCGGGGGGTCAGAGACCCAGTACTTC	CASSPATSGGSETQYF
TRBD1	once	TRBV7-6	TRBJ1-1	TGTGCCAGCAGCTTAGCAGGGGGCGGCACTGAAGCTTTCTTT	CASSLAGGGTEAFF
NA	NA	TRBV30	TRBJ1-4	TGTGCCTGGAGCGGGAATAATGAAAAACTGTTTTTT	CAWSGNNEKLFF
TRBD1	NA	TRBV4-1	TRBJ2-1	TGCGCCAGCAGCCAAGATCAGACAGGGACCTACAATGAGCAGTTCTTC	CASSQDQTGTYNEQFF
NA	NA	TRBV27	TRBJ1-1	TGTGCCAGCAGTCTACAGGGTTTAAAGTCTGAAGCTTTCTTT	CASSLQGLKSEAFF
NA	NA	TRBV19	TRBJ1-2	TGTGCCAGTAGGGAGAGGGCCAACTATGGCTACACCTTC	CASRERANYGYTF
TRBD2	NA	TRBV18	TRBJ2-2	TGTGCCAGCTCACCATATAGCGGGGGGCCGACTCCGAACACCGGGGAGCTGTTTTTT	CASSPYSGGPTPNTGELFF
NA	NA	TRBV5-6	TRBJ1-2	TGTGCCAGCAGCCCCGGGGGAGCTAACTATGGCTACACCTTC	CASSPGGANYGYTF
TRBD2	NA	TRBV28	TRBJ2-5	TGTGCCAGCAGTTTAATCGGGGAGGGCCAAGAGACCCAGTACTTC	CASSLIGEGQETQYF
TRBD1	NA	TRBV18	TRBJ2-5	TGTGCCAGCTCACGTCGTACAGGGGGCGTCGAGACCCAGTACTTC	CASSRRTGGVETQYF
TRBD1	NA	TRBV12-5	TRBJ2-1	TGTGCTAGTGGTTTGGTCACCGGGACAGGGGTCCATGAGCAGTTCTTC	CASGLVTGTGVHEQFF
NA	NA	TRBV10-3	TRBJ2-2	TGTGCCATCAGGGACGGGGGGCTCAACACCGGGGAGCTGTTTTTT	CAIRDGGLNTGELFF
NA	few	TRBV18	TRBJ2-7	TGTGCCAGCTCCCGTACTCAACAGGGTGGCAACGAGCAGTACTTC	CASSRTQQGGNEQYF
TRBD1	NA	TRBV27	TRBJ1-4	TGTGCCAGCAGTGGACCGGGACAGGGGGTTGAAAAACTGTTTTTT	CASSGPGQGVEKLFF
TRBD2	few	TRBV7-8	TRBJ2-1	TGTGCCAGCAGCTCAGCGGGAGTGAGTTACAATGAGCAGTTCTTC	CASSSAGVSYNEQFF
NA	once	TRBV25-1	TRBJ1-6	TGTGCCAGCAGCCCCTTCGAGGCTTCACCCCTCCACTTT	CASSPFEASPLHF
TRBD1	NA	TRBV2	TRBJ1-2	TGTGCCAGCAGTGCCAGGGGGCTAGCTCGGGTTAACTATGGCTACACCTTC	CASSARGLARVNYGYTF
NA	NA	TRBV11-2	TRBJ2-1	TGTGCCAGCAGCTTAATTCCATCCAATGAGCAGTTCTTC	CASSLIPSNEQFF
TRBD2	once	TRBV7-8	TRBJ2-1	TGTGCCAGCAGCTTTTCAGGGAGCGGGAGGTACAATGAGCAGTTCTTC	CASSFSGSGRYNEQFF
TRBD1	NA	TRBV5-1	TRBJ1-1	TGCGCCAGCAGCGTAGGCACAGGGGCGTACACTGAAGCTTTCTTT	CASSVGTGAYTEAFF
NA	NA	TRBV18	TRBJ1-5	TGTGCCAGCTCACCAGTATCAGTAAGCAATCAGCCCCAGCATTTT	CASSPVSVSNQPQHF
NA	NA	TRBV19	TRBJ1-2	TGTGCCAGTAGTGAACAGGTAGTCTATGGCTACACCTTC	CASSEQVVYGYTF
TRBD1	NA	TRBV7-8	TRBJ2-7	TGTGCCAGCAGCTCCTGGACAGGGACCTACGAGCAGTACTTC	CASSSWTGTYEQYF
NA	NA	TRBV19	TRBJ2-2	TGTGCCAGTAGTATAGGAGCTCACAGCACCGGGGAGCTGTTTTTT	CASSIGAHSTGELFF